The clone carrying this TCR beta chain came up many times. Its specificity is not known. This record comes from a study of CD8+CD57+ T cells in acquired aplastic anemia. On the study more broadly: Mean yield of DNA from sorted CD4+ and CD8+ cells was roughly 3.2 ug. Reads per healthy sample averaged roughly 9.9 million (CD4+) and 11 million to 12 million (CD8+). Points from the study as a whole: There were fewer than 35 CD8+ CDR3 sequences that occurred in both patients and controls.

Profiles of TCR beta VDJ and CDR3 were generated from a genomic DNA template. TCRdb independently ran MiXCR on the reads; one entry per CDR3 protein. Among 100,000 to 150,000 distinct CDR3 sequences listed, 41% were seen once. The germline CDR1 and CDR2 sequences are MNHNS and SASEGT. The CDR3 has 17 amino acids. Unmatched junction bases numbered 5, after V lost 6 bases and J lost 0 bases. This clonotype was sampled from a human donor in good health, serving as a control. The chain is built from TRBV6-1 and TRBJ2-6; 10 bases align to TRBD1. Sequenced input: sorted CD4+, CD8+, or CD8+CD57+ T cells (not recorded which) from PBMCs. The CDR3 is CASSGDRGDSGANVLTF. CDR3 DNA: TGTGCCAGCAGCGGGGACAGGGGAGACTCTGGGGCCAACGTCCTGACTTTC.